This T cell receptor beta chain was captured in a study of shared clonotypes between healthy human individuals. The wider study: The plates for each donor numbered three CD4 naive, three CD4 memory, two CD8 naive and one CD8 memory.

Germline V gene sequence: CDR1 MDHEN, CDR2 SYDVKM. The ends were cut back, 5 bases at V and 3 bases at J, with 13 bases in the middle. The CDR3 extends over 14 amino acids. Positive CCR7 selection of CD45RO-negative cells yielded the naive CD8 cells, and terminally differentiated effector memory CD45RA+ cells were excluded. Produced via immunoSEQ multiplex PCR; TCRdb's table is partial and in-frame only. The table has roughly 2.1 million clones, approximately 94% seen once. This chain links TRBV28 with TRBJ1-2; D gene unclear. The sequencing input was naive CD8+ T cells from PBMCs. The TCR comes from a man between 18 and 35 years old in good health. Some clones in this sample may be carry-over from other donors' samples. As DNA, the CDR3 is TGTGCCAGCAGTCCGCTTCGCGGGGACTATGGCTACACCTTC. Protein product: CASSPLRGDYGYTF.